This T cell receptor beta chain derives from a study of blood T cells in healthy people across ages. General study findings and limits: Estimates based on one million T cells were treated as lower bounds. Unsorted PBMCs ruled out conclusive naive versus antigen-experienced comparison.

A second roughly 6 to 11 cycle PCR used barcoded and J-beta primers. One entry per CDR3 protein, called by TCRdb with MiXCR from the 5' RACE reads. The data contain some 1.5 million distinct CDR3 sequences, 28% of them singletons. Trimming cost V 7 bases and J 0 bases, with 17 bases left between them. Per the germline V gene, CDR1 is SGHRS and CDR2 is YFSETQ. This CDR3 is 17 amino acids long. Details on this clonotype: Its cognate antigen is unknown.

This chain joins TRBV5-1 and TRBJ2-6; a weak D match, TRBD1 (6 bases). What was sequenced was blood. The source is a woman aged 30 to 39 in good health. The CDR3 DNA follows: TGCGCCAGCGGGCCCGTGACAGGAACCTCTGGGGCCAACGTCCTGACTTTC. This encodes CASGPVTGTSGANVLTF.